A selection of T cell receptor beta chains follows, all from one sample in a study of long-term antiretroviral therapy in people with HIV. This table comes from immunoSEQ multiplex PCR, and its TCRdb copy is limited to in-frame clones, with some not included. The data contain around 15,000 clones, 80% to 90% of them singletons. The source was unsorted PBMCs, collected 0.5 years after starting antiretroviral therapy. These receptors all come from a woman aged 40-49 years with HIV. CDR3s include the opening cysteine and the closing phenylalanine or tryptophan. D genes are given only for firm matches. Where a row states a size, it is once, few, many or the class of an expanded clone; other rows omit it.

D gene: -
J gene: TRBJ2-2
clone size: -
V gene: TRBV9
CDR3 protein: CASSVDEGLETGELFF
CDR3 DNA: TGTGCCAGCAGCGTAGACGAGGGCCTTGAAACCGGGGAGCTGTTTTTT

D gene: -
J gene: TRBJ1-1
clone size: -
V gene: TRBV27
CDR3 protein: CASSLVPGATAFF
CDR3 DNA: TGTGCCAGCAGTCTAGTCCCCGGGGCTACTGCTTTCTTT

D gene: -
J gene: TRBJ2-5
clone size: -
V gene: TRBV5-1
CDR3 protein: CASSLYPEGETQYF
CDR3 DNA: TGCGCCAGCAGCTTATATCCGGAAGGAGAGACCCAGTACTTC

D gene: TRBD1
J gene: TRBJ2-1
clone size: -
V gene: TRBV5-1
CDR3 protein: CASSWGQSSYNEQFF
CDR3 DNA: TGCGCCAGCAGCTGGGGACAGAGCTCCTACAATGAGCAGTTCTTC

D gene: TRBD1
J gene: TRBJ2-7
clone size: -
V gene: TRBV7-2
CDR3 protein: CASSSTGNEQYF
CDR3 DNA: TGTGCCAGCAGCTCGACAGGGAACGAGCAGTACTTC

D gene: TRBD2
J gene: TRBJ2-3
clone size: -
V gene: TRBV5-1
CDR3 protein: CASSSQVAGATDTQYF
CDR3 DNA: TGCGCCAGCAGCTCCCAAGTAGCGGGAGCGACAGATACGCAGTATTTT

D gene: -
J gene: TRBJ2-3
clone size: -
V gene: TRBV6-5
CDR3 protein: CASSRMGRVTDTQYF
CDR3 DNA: TGTGCCAGCAGTCGAATGGGCAGGGTCACAGATACGCAGTATTTT

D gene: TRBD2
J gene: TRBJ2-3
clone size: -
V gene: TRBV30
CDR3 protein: CAWSWTSGSTDTQYF
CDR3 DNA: TGTGCCTGGAGCTGGACTAGCGGTAGCACAGATACGCAGTATTTT

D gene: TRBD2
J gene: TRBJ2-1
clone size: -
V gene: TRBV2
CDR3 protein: CATSWVAGGIGGEQFF
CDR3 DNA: TGTGCCACCTCTTGGGTAGCGGGAGGGATTGGCGGTGAGCAGTTCTTC

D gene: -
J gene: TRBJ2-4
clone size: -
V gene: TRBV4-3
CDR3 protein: CASSPGRGPTYIQYF
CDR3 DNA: TGCGCCAGCAGCCCGGGGCGCGGCCCAACCTACATTCAGTACTTC

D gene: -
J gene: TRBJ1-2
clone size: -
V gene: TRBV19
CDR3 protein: CASRPKTGPRRGYTF
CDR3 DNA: TGTGCCAGTAGGCCTAAGACAGGACCCCGGAGGGGCTACACCTTC

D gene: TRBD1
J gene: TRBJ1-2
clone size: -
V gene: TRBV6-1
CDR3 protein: CASSGGTGTVTNYGYTF
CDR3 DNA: TGTGCCAGCAGTGGAGGGACTGGGACAGTCACTAACTATGGCTACACCTTC

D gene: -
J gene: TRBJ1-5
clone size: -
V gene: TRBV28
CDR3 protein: CATGVGNQPQHF
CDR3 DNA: TGTGCCACGGGGGTAGGCAATCAGCCCCAGCATTTT

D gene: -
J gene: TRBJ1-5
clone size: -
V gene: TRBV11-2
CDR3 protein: CASSLGGTPNQPQHF
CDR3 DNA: TGTGCCAGCAGCCTAGGAGGGACACCTAATCAGCCCCAGCATTTT

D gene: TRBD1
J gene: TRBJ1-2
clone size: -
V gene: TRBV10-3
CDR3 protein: CAISDQPRTGLGDGYTF
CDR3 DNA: TGTGCCATCAGTGACCAACCAAGGACAGGTCTGGGGGATGGCTACACCTTC

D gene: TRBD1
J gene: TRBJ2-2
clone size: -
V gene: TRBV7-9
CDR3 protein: CASSIIGTGVTGELFF
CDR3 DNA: TGTGCCAGCAGCATTATCGGGACAGGGGTCACCGGGGAGCTGTTTTTT

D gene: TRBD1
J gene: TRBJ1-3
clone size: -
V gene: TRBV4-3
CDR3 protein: CASSQYPGQGTGNTIYF
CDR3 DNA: TGCGCCAGCAGCCAGTATCCGGGACAGGGAACTGGAAACACCATATATTTT

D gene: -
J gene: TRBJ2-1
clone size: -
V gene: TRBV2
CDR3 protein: CASSERRISSYNEQFF
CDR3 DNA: TGTGCCAGCAGTGAACGGCGCATTAGCTCCTACAATGAGCAGTTCTTC

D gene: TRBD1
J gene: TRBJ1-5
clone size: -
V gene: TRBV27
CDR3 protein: CASSLSRSGGGLSQPQHF
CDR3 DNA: TGTGCCAGCAGTTTATCGCGCTCAGGGGGAGGTTTGAGTCAGCCCCAGCATTTT

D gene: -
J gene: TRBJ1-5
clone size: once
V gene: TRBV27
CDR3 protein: CASSEGNQPQHF
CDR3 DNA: TGTGCCAGCAGTGAGGGGAATCAGCCCCAGCATTTT

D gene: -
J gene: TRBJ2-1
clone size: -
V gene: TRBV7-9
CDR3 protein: CASSPLGDNEQFF
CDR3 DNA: TGTGCCAGCAGCCCACTGGGGGACAATGAGCAGTTCTTC

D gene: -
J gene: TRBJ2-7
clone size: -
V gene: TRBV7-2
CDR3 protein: CASSLGDPGYYEQYF
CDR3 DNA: TGTGCCAGCAGCTTAGGAGACCCCGGCTACTACGAGCAGTACTTC

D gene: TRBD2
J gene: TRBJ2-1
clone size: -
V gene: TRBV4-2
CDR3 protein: CASSQESKGLAWWDEQFF
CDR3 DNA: TGTGCCAGCAGCCAAGAAAGTAAAGGACTAGCGTGGTGGGATGAGCAGTTCTTC

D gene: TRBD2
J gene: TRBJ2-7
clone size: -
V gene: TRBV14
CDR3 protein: CASSLPTSGIGEQYF
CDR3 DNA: TGTGCCAGCAGCCTCCCGACTAGCGGGATAGGCGAGCAGTACTTC

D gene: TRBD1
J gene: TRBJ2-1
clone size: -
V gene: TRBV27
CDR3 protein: CASSLRPGQGYRNEQFF
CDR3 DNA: TGTGCCAGCAGTTTAAGGCCGGGACAGGGTTATAGAAATGAGCAGTTCTTC

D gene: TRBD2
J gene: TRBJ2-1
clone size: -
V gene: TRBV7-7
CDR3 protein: CASSQGLAGVEEQFF
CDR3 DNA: TGTGCCAGCAGCCAGGGACTAGCGGGAGTGGAGGAGCAGTTCTTC

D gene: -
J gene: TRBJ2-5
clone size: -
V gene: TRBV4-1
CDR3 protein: CASRPGIQETQYF
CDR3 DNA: TGCGCCAGCAGGCCAGGGATTCAAGAGACCCAGTACTTC

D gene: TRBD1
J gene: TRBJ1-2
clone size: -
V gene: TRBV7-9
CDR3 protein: CASSSLTGGAGGYTF
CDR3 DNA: TGTGCCAGCAGCTCATTGACAGGGGGCGCGGGTGGCTACACCTTC

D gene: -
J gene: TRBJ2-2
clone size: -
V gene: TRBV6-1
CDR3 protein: CAIPGQNTGELFF
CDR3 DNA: TGTGCCATTCCGGGACAGAACACCGGGGAGCTGTTTTTT

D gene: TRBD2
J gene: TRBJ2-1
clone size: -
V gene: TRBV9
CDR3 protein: CASSALGTTYNEQFF
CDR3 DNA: TGTGCCAGCAGCGCCCTCGGGACTACCTACAATGAGCAGTTCTTC

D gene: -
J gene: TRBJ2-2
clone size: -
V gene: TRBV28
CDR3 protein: CASSLGTPGELFF
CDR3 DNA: TGTGCCAGCAGTTTAGGGACGCCCGGGGAGCTGTTTTTT

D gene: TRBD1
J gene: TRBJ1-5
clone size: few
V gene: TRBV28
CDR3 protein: CASNPDRNDQPQHF
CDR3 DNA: TGTGCCAGCAACCCGGACAGGAACGATCAGCCCCAGCATTTT

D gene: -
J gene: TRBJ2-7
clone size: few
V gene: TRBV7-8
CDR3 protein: CASSSDGYEQYF
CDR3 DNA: TGTGCCAGCAGCTCGGACGGCTACGAGCAGTACTTC

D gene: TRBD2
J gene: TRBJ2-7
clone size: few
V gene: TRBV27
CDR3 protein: CASSSGLLAGLNYEQYF
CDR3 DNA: TGTGCCAGCAGTTCAGGCCTACTAGCGGGTCTGAACTACGAGCAGTACTTC

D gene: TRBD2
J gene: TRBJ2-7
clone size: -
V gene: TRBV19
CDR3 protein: CASSAEGGTSGFSYEQYF
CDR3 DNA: TGTGCCAGTAGTGCGGAGGGGGGAACTAGCGGGTTTTCCTACGAGCAGTACTTC

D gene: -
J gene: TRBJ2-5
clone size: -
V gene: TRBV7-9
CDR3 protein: CASSLVGGARETQYF
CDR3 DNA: TGTGCCAGCAGCTTGGTTGGGGGGGCGCGGGAGACCCAGTACTTC

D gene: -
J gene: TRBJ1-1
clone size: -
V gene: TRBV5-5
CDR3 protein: CATQPDLNTEAFF
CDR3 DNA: TGTGCCACCCAGCCCGACCTGAACACTGAAGCTTTCTTT

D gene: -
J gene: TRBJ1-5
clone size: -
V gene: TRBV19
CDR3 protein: CASSIGSYSNQPQHF
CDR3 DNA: TGTGCCAGTAGTATTGGGAGTTATAGCAATCAGCCCCAGCATTTT

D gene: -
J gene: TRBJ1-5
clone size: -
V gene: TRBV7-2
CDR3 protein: CASSPGHLQPQHF
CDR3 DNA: TGTGCCAGCAGCCCGGGACACCTCCAGCCCCAGCATTTT

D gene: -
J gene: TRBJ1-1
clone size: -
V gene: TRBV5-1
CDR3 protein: CASSLEFPTEAFF
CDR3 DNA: TGCGCCAGCAGCTTGGAGTTCCCCACTGAAGCTTTCTTT

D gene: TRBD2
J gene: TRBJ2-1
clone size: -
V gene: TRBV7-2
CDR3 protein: CASSRSIALASGNEQFF
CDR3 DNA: TGTGCCAGCAGCCGGAGCATAGCACTAGCGTCGGGTAATGAGCAGTTCTTC

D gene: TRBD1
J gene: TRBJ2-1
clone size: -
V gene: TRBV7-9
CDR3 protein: CASSLEQGTFSYNEQFF
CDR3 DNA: TGTGCCAGCAGCTTGGAACAGGGGACATTCTCCTACAATGAGCAGTTCTTC

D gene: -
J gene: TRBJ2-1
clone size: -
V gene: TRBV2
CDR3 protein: CASSVTQGLVRNEQFF
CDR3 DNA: TGTGCCAGCAGCGTAACCCAGGGGCTTGTTAGAAATGAGCAGTTCTTC

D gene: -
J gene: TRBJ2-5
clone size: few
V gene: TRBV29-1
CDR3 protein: CSVEEKGETQYF
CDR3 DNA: TGCAGCGTTGAAGAGAAAGGGGAGACCCAGTACTTC

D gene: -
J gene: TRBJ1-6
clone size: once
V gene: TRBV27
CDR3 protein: CASSFTGNSPLHF
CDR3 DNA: TGTGCCAGCAGTTTCACAGGGAATTCACCCCTCCACTTT

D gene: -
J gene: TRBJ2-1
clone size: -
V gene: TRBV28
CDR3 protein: CASSSPGGNEQFF
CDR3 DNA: TGTGCCAGCAGTTCCCCGGGTGGTAATGAGCAGTTCTTC

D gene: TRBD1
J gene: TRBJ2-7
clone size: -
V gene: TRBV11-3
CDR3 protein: CASSRQGSREQYF
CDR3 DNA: TGTGCCAGCAGCCGACAGGGGTCGAGAGAGCAGTACTTC